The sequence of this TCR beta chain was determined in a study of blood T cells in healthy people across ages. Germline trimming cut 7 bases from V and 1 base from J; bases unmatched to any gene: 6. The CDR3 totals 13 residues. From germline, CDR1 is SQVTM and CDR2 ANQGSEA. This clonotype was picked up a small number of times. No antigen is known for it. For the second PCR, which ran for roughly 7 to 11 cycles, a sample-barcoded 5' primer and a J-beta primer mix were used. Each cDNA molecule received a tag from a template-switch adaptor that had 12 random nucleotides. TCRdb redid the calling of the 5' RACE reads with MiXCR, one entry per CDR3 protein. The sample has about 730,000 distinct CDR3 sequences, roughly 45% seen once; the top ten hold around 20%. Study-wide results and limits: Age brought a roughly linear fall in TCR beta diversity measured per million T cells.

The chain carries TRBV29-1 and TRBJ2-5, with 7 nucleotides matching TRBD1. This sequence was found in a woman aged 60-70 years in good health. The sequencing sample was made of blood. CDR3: CSGGQSFQETQYF. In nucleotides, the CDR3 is TGCAGCGGGGGACAGTCTTTCCAAGAGACCCAGTACTTC.